These 5 T cell receptor beta chains came from one sample sequenced in a study of T cell responses to AZD1222 COVID-19 vaccine. Assay used: immunoSEQ multiplex PCR; TCRdb lists only in-frame clones, some missing. The table lists fewer than 150,000 clones, over 85% of them singletons. Sequences were derived from peripheral blood, sampled on day 0 of AZD1222 vaccination. The receptors originated from an adult in good health.

This clone occurred a few times. Here the CDR3 DNA reads TGTGCCATCAGTGAGTCGTCGGGGGGGATGAACACTGAAGCTTTCTTT. This encodes CAISESSGGMNTEAFF. V gene TRBV10-3 combines with J gene TRBJ1-1, with a weak D call TRBD1 (5 bases). The CDR3 is made up of 16 amino acids. Per germline, CDR1 ENHRY and CDR2 SYGVKD. The V gene lost 0 bases and the J gene lost 0 bases, with 11 bases spanning the gap.

This rearrangement joins TRBV7-9 to TRBJ2-7; TRBD1 aligns across 8 bases. Trimming took 5 bases from V and 5 from J; bases not matched to a gene: 11. The CDR3 loop spans 15 amino acids. The germline V gene has CDR1 SEHNR and CDR2 FQNEAQ (reference sequence). The CDR3 region is CASSPRMQGADEQYF. CDR3 sequence (DNA): TGTGCCAGCAGCCCTAGAATGCAGGGGGCCGACGAGCAGTACTTC.

The chain has TRBV28 and TRBJ1-4, with unresolved D. This CDR3 spans 14 amino acids. Trimming removed 5 bases from V and 7 bases from J, with 14 bases in between. CDR1 and CDR2 (germline): MDHEN, SYDVKM. The CDR3 coding sequence is TGTGCCAGCAGTCGACCCAGAAGCGGTGAAAAACTGTTTTTT. The encoded protein is CASSRPRSGEKLFF.

V usage is TRBV27 and J usage is TRBJ2-1; D unclear. This CDR3 spans 15 amino acids. CDR1 MNHEY and CDR2 SMNVEV come from the germline V gene (reference sequence). V shed 6 bases and J shed 0 bases, with 12 bases lying between them. CDR3: CASRRDEISYNEQFF. The CDR3 DNA reads TGTGCCAGCAGAAGAGACGAGATCTCCTACAATGAGCAGTTCTTC.

The V call is TRBV7-2, the J call TRBJ2-5, with 8 bases identical to TRBD2. CDR3 size: 14 residues. CDR1 is SGHTA, CDR2 FQGNSA, per germline. Trimming took 6 bases from V and 4 from J; bases not matched to a gene: 7. The CDR3 nucleotides are TGTGCCAGCAGGAGCGGGGGAAGTGTAGAGACCCAGTACTTC. The encoded protein is CASRSGGSVETQYF. Drawing the rest from reference TRBV7-2 and TRBJ2-5, the complete variable domain is GAGVSQSPSNKVTEKGKDVELRCDPISGHTALYWYRQSLGQGLEFLIYFQGNSAPDKSGLPSDRFSAERTGGSVSTLTIQRTQQEDSAVYLCASRSGGSVETQYFGPGTRLLVL.